One sample yielded the 6 T cell receptor beta chains listed below, sequenced in a study of PD-1 blockade in classical Hodgkin lymphoma (dated by TCRdb to about 2020). Sample time point, as interpreted from the label and publication: cycle 4 day 1 (C4D1), after less than 7 weeks of nivolumab. Relapse after autologous stem cell transplantation had occurred in all trial patients, and cohorts A, B and C were distinguished by prior brentuximab vedotin exposure. Libraries were built with the immunoSEQ multiplex PCR assay. Drawn from immuneACCESS, this table holds only the in-frame rearrangements with V and J called that TCRdb kept. Clones are partly lost; checked studies trace under half to an unresolved V gene and leave the rest unexplained. In all, the sample holds some 86,000 clones, and 90% of those were seen once. Of the sample, approximately 3% is held by the ten largest clones. The sample in question was peripheral blood mononuclear cells (PBMCs), obtained before the fourth cycle of nivolumab. These receptors were collected from a human donor with classical Hodgkin lymphoma.

Here the CDR3 reads CASSERGTNEKLFF. Here the CDR3 DNA reads TGCGCCAGCAGTGAGCGGGGTACTAATGAAAAACTGTTTTTT. This chain uses TRBV10-2 with TRBJ1-4, with D hard to call. Germline V gene data show CDR1 as WSHSY and CDR2 as SAAADI. The CDR3 is made up of 14 amino acids. V was clipped by 2 bases and J by 2 bases, with 6 bases between them.

This clone was seen only a few times. J is TRBJ1-2 and V is TRBV30; D remains ambiguous. The germline CDR1 and CDR2 sequences are GTSNPN and SVGIG (reference sequence). The V gene lost 0 bases and the J gene lost 8 bases, with 13 bases spanning the gap. CDR3 length: 13 amino acids. CDR3: CAWSVSYSLGYTF. The CDR3 region has the DNA TGTGCCTGGAGTGTAAGCTATAGCCTCGGCTACACCTTC.

The V call is TRBV5-1, the J call TRBJ1-2, with D possibly being TRBD1 (6 bases). Trimming removed 3 bases from V and 2 bases from J, with 14 bases in between. This CDR3 spans 15 amino acids. Germline V gene lookup returns CDR1 SGHRS and CDR2 YFSETQ. CDR3 sequence reads: CASSSPGARNYGYTF. The CDR3 region has the DNA TGCGCCAGCAGCTCCCCGGGGGCGCGAAACTATGGCTACACCTTC.

V gene TRBV7-9 combines with J gene TRBJ2-7; D might be TRBD2 (6 bases). Germline CDR1 is SEHNR and CDR2 is FQNEAQ (reference sequence). The CDR3 covers 13 residues. The V gene lost 7 bases and the J gene lost 2 bases, with 12 bases spanning the gap. CDR3 DNA sequence: TGTGCCAGCAACCGAGCGGGCACCTACGAGCAGTACTTC. This translates into CASNRAGTYEQYF.

The chain recombines TRBV7-9 with TRBJ1-1; a possible D gene is TRBD1 (5 bases). The CDR3 is made up of 15 amino acids. V was pared by 4 bases and J by 0 bases, with 12 bases between. Germline V gene data show CDR1 as SEHNR and CDR2 as FQNEAQ (reference sequence). The CDR3 region is CASSSGPSMNTEAFF. The CDR3 coding sequence is TGTGCCAGCAGCTCGGGGCCGTCCATGAACACTGAAGCTTTCTTT.

The chain joins TRBV14 to TRBJ1-5; perhaps TRBD1 as D (6 bases). There are 16 residues in the CDR3. Germline lookup yields CDR1 SGHDN and CDR2 FVKESK. The V end lost 1 base, the J end lost 2 bases, and 12 bases lay between the germline ends. CDR3 sequence: CASSQGTDDGNQPQHF. The DNA for the CDR3 is TGTGCCAGCAGCCAAGGGACAGACGATGGCAATCAGCCCCAGCATTTT.